This T cell receptor beta chain was profiled in a study of early T cells in non-severe SARS-CoV-2 infection listed by TCRdb under 2021. Regarding the study in general: Because TCR sequencing relied on bulk RNA taken from unsorted whole blood, pairing of alpha and beta chains was not possible. The full study reports these points: VDJdb matching was skewed toward anti-spike CD8 responses, so virus-specific expansions were likely underestimated and private and CD4 specificities were missed.

This clonotype has just a few counts. There is no known antigen for this receptor. Base qualities are not provided; no much larger clone lies one nucleotide away. For this chain, trimming is 7 bases at the V end and 6 bases at the J end, and the number of junction bases without a gene match is 11. Reading the germline V gene gives CDR1 MNHEY and CDR2 SVGEGT. From its cysteine to its phenylalanine, the CDR3 spans 15 amino acids. This entry keeps only the CDR3 DNA: 45 bases, framed from base 1. Set within a cohort of healthcare workers in London, UK, this nested case-control study involved weekly PCR testing of nasopharyngeal swabs along with blood sampling. Healthcare workers were recruited between 23 and 31 March 2020, during the week of the UK lockdown, and were followed weekly for up to roughly 15 weeks. The library was built by means of 5' RACE. The data were produced on a NextSeq 500. To correct for sequencing error and PCR bias, the TCR library protocol tagged individual cDNA molecules with unique molecular identifiers. TCR alpha and beta chains were both sequenced, and the abundances of alpha and beta sequences in each sample were closely correlated with each other. As for how the authors treated the data: V gene, J gene and CDR3 annotation of TCR sequences was performed with Decombinator V4. TCRs were defined as expanded if a significant change between any two time points was detected under a Poisson model with p below 0.0001. TCR abundances were normalised to the total number of TCRs sequenced per sample and were expressed as counts per million. MAIT TCRs were defined by TRAV1-2 paired with TRAJ12, TRAJ20 or TRAJ33, and iNKT TCRs by TRAV10 paired with TRAJ18. VDJdb, accessed 1 November 2021, was searched for CMV, EBV and SARS-CoV-2 annotated TCRs, with TCRs annotated for multiple antigens excluded. TCRdb redid the processing of the public reads, applying fastp at Q25 and MiXCR, and retained in-frame beta chains. Rows with a matching CDR3 protein are joined into one entry that keeps the most common DNA and genes. The authors' filters were not applied to this entry. This sample is represented by roughly 28,000 distinct CDR3 sequences; approximately 4% of them were singletons. In total, the top ten clones hold 3.5% to 4.5% of the sample.

The sequence came from an adult who was a healthcare worker with PCR-confirmed SARS-CoV-2 infection or an uninfected control (not recorded which). The sequenced sample was whole blood. The chain employs TRBV6-2 or TRBV6-3 and TRBJ2-1; TRBD2 matches 8 bases in the middle. The DNA is as follows: TGTGCCAGCAACTTTCCGGGACTAGGTATCAATGAGCAGTTCTTC. Its protein is CASNFPGLGINEQFF.